The clone carrying this T cell receptor beta chain was seen a few times. Antigen specificity is unknown. The study drew the donors from its approximately 110-subject validation cohort, separate from the roughly 670-subject first cohort. This CDR3 comprises 13 residues. V lost 5 bases, J lost 3 bases, and 10 bases lay in between. The V gene's germline CDR1 is MNHEY and CDR2 SVGAGI. This specimen belongs to a study of cytomegalovirus exposure and HLA in healthy donors. Study context: The 130 or so validation repertoires, a later analysis reported, used the same platform as the roughly 660 repertoires from the first cohort.

Findings and caveats of the study: Altogether, 164 TCR beta chains were recorded as cytomegalovirus-associated.

Using immunoSEQ multiplex PCR, the repertoire was profiled, and TCRdb retains in-frame clones only, with some absent. The table has around 94,000 clones, about 95% seen once. The sample was PBMCs. This chain connects TRBV6-5 to TRBJ2-5, with D possibly TRBD1 on 5 matching bases. This TCR derives from a woman aged 18-29 years in good health and CMV-seronegative. The CDR3 DNA reads TGTGCCAGCAGTACGACAGAGAAAGAGACCCAGTACTTC. This translates into CASSTTEKETQYF.